This record looks at one T cell receptor (beta chain) sequence and its context. The method was immunoSEQ multiplex PCR; TCRdb's version includes in-frame clones alone and lacks a portion of them. The table lists 230,000 or so clones, around 88% of them singletons. These data are taken from a study of blood T cell repertoires in COVID-19. CDR3 length: 13 residues. The germline V gene has CDR1 WNHNN and CDR2 SYGVQD (reference sequence). Trimming cost V 6 bases and J 6 bases; bases outside gene matches: 5. V is TRBV10-1 and J is TRBJ2-7; 10 bases fit TRBD1. The sample consisted of PBMCs or T cells enriched from blood (not recorded which). This receptor was obtained from a woman aged 35 to 49 with acute COVID-19. The CDR3: CASSETGGSEQYF. The CDR3 coding sequence is TGCGCCAGCAGCGAGACAGGGGGCAGCGAGCAGTACTTC.